This record looks at one TCR beta chain sequence and its context. Its specificity is unknown. The sample is drawn from a study of cytotoxic CD8 clonotypes in ibrutinib-treated CLL. Some clones are missing from TCRdb's copy, which holds only in-frame ones; the method was immunoSEQ multiplex PCR. This sample yields about 300,000 clones, of which roughly 76% are seen a single time; around 5.3% belongs to the top ten. Whole-study results and caveats: Sampling of sustained-remission and progressing patients occurred at differing times. Upon ibrutinib response clonality rose, and upon progression it fell back toward baseline.

V gave up 6 bases and J gave up 3 bases, with 15 bases separating them. CDR1 and CDR2 from the germline V gene are MDHEN and SYDVKM. The length of the CDR3 is 14 residues. This clonotype originated in a human donor with chronic lymphocytic leukemia. The rearrangement links TRBV28 to TRBJ2-7, with a possible D match to TRBD1 (5 bases). The material was PBMCs, obtained at disease progression, from a patient treated with ibrutinib. This chain's CDR3 is CASRLGGARYEQYF. CDR3 DNA sequence: TGTGCCAGCAGACTGGGTGGGGCGCGCTACGAGCAGTACTTC.